Listed below are T cell receptor beta chains from one sample, sequenced in a study of T cell repertoires and Cas9 in healthy adults. TCRdb's copy holds only in-frame clones and misses some; the assay was immunoSEQ multiplex PCR. The sample includes tens of thousands of clones, around 90% of them seen just once. The specimen was CD4+ effector T cells (CD127+, CD25-, CD137-, CD154-) from PBMCs; culture status not recorded. The receptors stem from a human donor in good health. CDR3s include the opening cysteine and the closing phenylalanine or tryptophan. The D gene is left open where the match is weak. Clone size is shown for a subset of rows, as once, few, many or a class of expanded clone.

. | . | TRBJ2-7 | TRBV7-2 | TGTGCCAGCAGCCTAACCCCGGGTGCCTACGAGCAGTACTTC | CASSLTPGAYEQYF
. | once | TRBJ2-7 | TRBV6-1 | TGTGCCAGCACCCGGGGGCTCGAGCAGTACTTC | CASTRGLEQYF
TRBD1 | . | TRBJ1-2 | TRBV19 | TGTGCCAGTAGTTCTCTCCGGCTGGACAGGGGTAAGGGCTACACCTTC | CASSSLRLDRGKGYTF
TRBD2 | once | TRBJ2-7 | TRBV11-3 | TGTGCCAGCAGCTTCAAAGCGGGACGCCCTTACGAGCAGTACTTC | CASSFKAGRPYEQYF
. | once | TRBJ2-7 | TRBV2 | TGTGCCAGCAGTGACAGTCGGGGCCGCTCCTACGAGCAGTACTTC | CASSDSRGRSYEQYF
. | . | TRBJ2-5 | TRBV4-1 | TGCGCCAGCAGTAAAGGGTACCAAGAGACCCAGTACTTC | CASSKGYQETQYF
. | . | TRBJ2-5 | TRBV5-4 | TGTGCCAGCAGCTCCCCCCCGGGAGAGACCCAGTACTTC | CASSSPPGETQYF
. | . | TRBJ1-2 | TRBV5-4 | TGTGCCAGCAGCTTGGGCAGCCCACTACAGTTTTATGGCTACACCTTC | CASSLGSPLQFYGYTF
. | . | TRBJ1-2 | TRBV6-1 | TGTGCCAGCAGGGAACGGGGAGACTATGGCTACACCTTC | CASRERGDYGYTF
TRBD1 | . | TRBJ1-2 | TRBV28 | TGTGCCAGCAGTTCAACCCCTGGACAGGCGAGTCGGAGCTATGGCTACACCTTC | CASSSTPGQASRSYGYTF
. | . | TRBJ1-4 | TRBV11-2 | TGTGCCACTCCTTCGGGTGCAACTAATGAAAAACTGTTTTTT | CATPSGATNEKLFF
. | . | TRBJ1-3 | TRBV7-8 | TGTGCCAGCAGCGCTGGTGACGGTGGAAACACCATATATTTT | CASSAGDGGNTIYF
. | . | TRBJ2-1 | TRBV7-2 | TGTGCCAGCATTACCAACCGGTTGAGCTCCTACAATGAGCAGTTCTTC | CASITNRLSSYNEQFF
TRBD2 | . | TRBJ2-7 | TRBV11-2 | TGTGCCAGCAGCTTAGTAGCGGGCCTCTCTGGGGCCTACGAGCAGTACTTC | CASSLVAGLSGAYEQYF
TRBD1 | . | TRBJ2-5 | TRBV11-3 | TGTGCCAGCAGCCCGGGACAGGGGGTGACAGAGACCCAGTACTTC | CASSPGQGVTETQYF
TRBD1 | . | TRBJ1-1 | TRBV19 | TGTGCCAGTAGTGTTTACAGGGGCCGGAACACTGAAGCTTTCTTT | CASSVYRGRNTEAFF
. | . | TRBJ2-3 | TRBV5-1 | TGCGCCAGCAGCCCCACAGTGAGAACTAGCACAGATACGCAGTATTTT | CASSPTVRTSTDTQYF
TRBD1 | once | TRBJ2-4 | TRBV7-9 | TGTGCCAGCAGCTTCTTTCTAGGGGGCGGGGCCAAAAACATTCAGTACTTC | CASSFFLGGGAKNIQYF
. | . | TRBJ2-5 | TRBV14 | TGTGCCAGCAGCCAAGGACTTCAAGAGACCCAGTACTTC | CASSQGLQETQYF
. | . | TRBJ1-2 | TRBV28 | TGTGCCAGCAGGGACACGGTGGGGTATGGCTACACCTTC | CASRDTVGYGYTF
. | . | TRBJ2-3 | TRBV9 | TGTGCCAGCAGCTCGGGTACCTCAGATACGCAGTATTTT | CASSSGTSDTQYF
TRBD1 | . | TRBJ1-1 | TRBV6-5 | TGTGCCAGCAGTAGGGGACAGGAAGCTTTCTTT | CASSRGQEAFF
TRBD2 | . | TRBJ2-1 | TRBV29-1 | TGCAGCGGGGGGACTAGCGGGAGAGTGCAGTTCTTC | CSGGTSGRVQFF
. | . | TRBJ1-6 | TRBV5-1 | TGCGCCAGCAGCCTTACAGTGGACTATAATTCACCCCTCCACTTT | CASSLTVDYNSPLHF
TRBD1 | . | TRBJ2-3 | TRBV28 | TGTGCCAGCAGTCCCGACAGGGGTGGCTTGGGAGATACGCAGTATTTT | CASSPDRGGLGDTQYF
TRBD1 | . | TRBJ2-5 | TRBV10-1 | TGCGCCAGCAGTGCCCGACAGGGAGAGACCCAGTACTTC | CASSARQGETQYF
. | . | TRBJ2-7 | TRBV4-1 | TGCGCCAGCAGCCAACCCACCGGGAACCCTTACGAGCAGTACTTC | CASSQPTGNPYEQYF
TRBD1 | . | TRBJ2-3 | TRBV28 | TGTGCCAGCAGTCTACCGGGACAGGGAATTGATACGCAGTATTTT | CASSLPGQGIDTQYF
. | . | TRBJ2-6 | TRBV4-1 | TGCGCCAGTACAGGTCCTGGGGCCAACGTCCTGACTTTC | CASTGPGANVLTF
TRBD1 | . | TRBJ2-3 | TRBV6-5 | TGTGCCAGCAGCAGGGACAGGGCGCTCTATTTT | CASSRDRALYF
TRBD2 | . | TRBJ2-7 | TRBV5-5 | TGTGCCAGCAGCTCAGGGACTAGCGCTACCTACGAGCAGTACTTC | CASSSGTSATYEQYF
TRBD2 | . | TRBJ2-7 | TRBV7-2 | TGTGCCAGCAGCTTAGTGGGACTAGCGGTTAGCTCCTACGAGCAGTACTTC | CASSLVGLAVSSYEQYF
. | . | TRBJ2-5 | TRBV11-2 | TGTGCCAGCAGCTTAATATACCAAGAGACCCAGTACTTC | CASSLIYQETQYF
. | once | TRBJ2-7 | TRBV5-4 | TGTGCCAGCAGCGATATGACTGAACTATTAAGCTACGAGCAGTACTTC | CASSDMTELLSYEQYF
. | . | TRBJ1-1 | TRBV7-2 | TGTGCCAGCAGCTTTCGGGTGAACACTGAAGCTTTCTTT | CASSFRVNTEAFF
TRBD2 | . | TRBJ2-7 | TRBV6-1 | TGTGCCAGCAGTGTGGGGGGGGGAGGATACGAGCAGTACTTC | CASSVGGGGYEQYF
TRBD1 | . | TRBJ1-2 | TRBV28 | TGTGCCAGCAGTTTTGGACAGGGATATGGCTACACCTTC | CASSFGQGYGYTF
. | few | TRBJ1-1 | TRBV18 | TGTGCCAGCTCACCGCAGGGCAACACTGAAGCTTTCTTT | CASSPQGNTEAFF
. | . | TRBJ2-7 | TRBV5-4 | TGTGCCAGCAGCCGACAGGGAAGGGAGGAGTACGAGCAGTACTTC | CASSRQGREEYEQYF
. | . | TRBJ2-5 | TRBV7-2 | TGTGCCAGCAGCTTAGCGGTGGGGGTCGGAGAGACCCAGTACTTC | CASSLAVGVGETQYF
TRBD2 | . | TRBJ2-7 | TRBV27 | TGTGCCAGCAGCCTCCGGGGGGGGCGGACCTACGAGCAGTACTTC | CASSLRGGRTYEQYF
TRBD1 | . | TRBJ1-6 | TRBV18 | TGTGCCAGCTCCCCGTTGAAACAGGGGAATCGTACACCCCTCCACTTT | CASSPLKQGNRTPLHF
. | . | TRBJ1-3 | TRBV7-9 | TGTGCCAGCAGCTTAGACAGGGTCACTGGAAACACCATATATTTT | CASSLDRVTGNTIYF
TRBD1 | once | TRBJ2-1 | TRBV4-2 | TGTGCCAGCAGCCAAGATTCAGTGACAGGGAAGGGAAATGAGCAGTTCTTC | CASSQDSVTGKGNEQFF
. | . | TRBJ2-7 | TRBV7-6 | TGTGCCAGCAGCTTAGGACGGGGAAAAGGCCACGAGCAGTACTTC | CASSLGRGKGHEQYF
. | once | TRBJ1-3 | TRBV7-9 | TGTGCCAGCAGCTTGGGGGTAGTATCTGGAAACACCATATATTTT | CASSLGVVSGNTIYF
. | . | TRBJ2-7 | TRBV27 | TGTGCCAGCAGTCCCGAAGGGACCTTTGGGAGGGAGCAGTACTTC | CASSPEGTFGREQYF
TRBD1 | . | TRBJ2-7 | TRBV15 | TGTGCCACCAGCAGACGCGACAGGGCCGAGCAGTACTTC | CATSRRDRAEQYF
. | once | TRBJ1-1 | TRBV2 | TGTGCCACCCTCCAGGGGATAATGAACACTGAAGCTTTCTTT | CATLQGIMNTEAFF
. | . | TRBJ1-3 | TRBV5-6 | TGTGCCAGCAGCTTGGACAGCTTCTCTGGAAACACCATATATTTT | CASSLDSFSGNTIYF
. | . | TRBJ1-1 | TRBV28 | TGTGCCAGCAGTTTATATGTCGCAGGGAGCAACACTGAAGCTTTCTTT | CASSLYVAGSNTEAFF
. | few | TRBJ1-2 | TRBV14 | TGTGCCAGCAGCCAAGAAGGCGGGGCCCCTAACTATGGCTACACCTTC | CASSQEGGAPNYGYTF
. | . | TRBJ1-1 | TRBV7-9 | TGTGCCAGCAGCTCGGACGGAAATCTTAAAGAAGCTTTCTTT | CASSSDGNLKEAFF
TRBD2 | . | TRBJ2-5 | TRBV18 | TGTGCCAGCTCGCCCGGGGCTAGCGGGAGAGAGACCCAGTACTTC | CASSPGASGRETQYF
. | once | TRBJ1-1 | TRBV28 | TGTGCCAGCAGTGTAGTACAGGGACGGAACACTGAAGCTTTCTTT | CASSVVQGRNTEAFF
TRBD2 | once | TRBJ2-5 | TRBV30 | TGTGCCCGGGGGGTGGCAGAGACCCAGTACTTC | CARGVAETQYF